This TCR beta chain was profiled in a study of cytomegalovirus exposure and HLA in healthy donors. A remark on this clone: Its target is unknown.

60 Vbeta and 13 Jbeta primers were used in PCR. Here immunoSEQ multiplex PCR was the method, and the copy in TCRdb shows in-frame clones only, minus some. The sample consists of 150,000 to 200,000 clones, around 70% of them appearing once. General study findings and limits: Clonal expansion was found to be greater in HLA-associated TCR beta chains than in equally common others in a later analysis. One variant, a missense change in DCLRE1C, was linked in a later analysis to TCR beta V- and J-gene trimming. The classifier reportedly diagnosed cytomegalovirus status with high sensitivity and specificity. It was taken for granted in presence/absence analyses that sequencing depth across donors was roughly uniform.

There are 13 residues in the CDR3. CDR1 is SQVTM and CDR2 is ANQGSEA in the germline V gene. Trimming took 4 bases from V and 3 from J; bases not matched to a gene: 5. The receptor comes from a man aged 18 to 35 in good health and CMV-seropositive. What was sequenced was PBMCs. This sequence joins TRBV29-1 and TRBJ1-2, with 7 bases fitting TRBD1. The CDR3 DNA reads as TGCAGCGTTGTACAGGACAGGTACTATGGCTACACCTTC. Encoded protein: CSVVQDRYYGYTF. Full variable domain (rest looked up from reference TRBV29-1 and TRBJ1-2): SAVISQKPSRDICQRGTSLTIQCQVDSQVTMMFWYRQQPGQSLTLIATANQGSEATYESGFVIDKFPISRPNLTFSTLTVSNMSPEDSSIYLCSVVQDRYYGYTFGSGTRLTVV.